This paragraph reports one T cell receptor (beta chain). Its antigen is not known. This sample was included in a study of radiation and T cells in renal cell carcinoma. The treatment is: 15 Gy SBRT to primary tumor, nephrectomy 4 weeks later. Method: immunoSEQ multiplex PCR; TCRdb's copy keeps in-frame clones and lacks some. The sample has some 10,000 clones, over 55% seen once; the top ten hold under 20%. Overall study results and limits: In blood, top tumor clones expanded by 2 weeks, shrinking by 4.

Between the trimmed V and J ends, which lost 4 bases and 3 bases, there was a span of 7 bases. Per germline, CDR1 LNHDA and CDR2 SQIVND (reference sequence). The CDR3 has 13 amino acids. The receptor was isolated from a woman aged 45-65 years with renal cell carcinoma. The chain uses TRBV19 and TRBJ1-5; no clear D. Material: tumor tissue, obtained from a patient whose treatment included radiotherapy and nephrectomy. This CDR3 reads CASSTSYNQPQHF. In DNA form, the CDR3 reads TGTGCCAGTAGTACCTCCTACAATCAGCCCCAGCATTTT.